The T cell receptor (beta chain) described here comes from a study of T-cell memory formation after mild COVID-19 (dated by TCRdb to the early 2020s). Background for the entire study: Most TCR sequence clusters were specific to one of the two donors. In a couple of donors, T-cell clones that expanded and contracted after mild COVID-19 were followed by sequencing TCRalpha and TCRbeta repertoires longitudinally. Two young, previously healthy adult volunteers made up the cohort, one male and one female. Study-wide findings and limitations: SARS-CoV-2 specificity was not confirmed for the second-wave clones peaking on day 37. Some responding clones were detected in pre-infection memory, which suggested that pre-existing cross-reactive memory T cells had joined the SARS-CoV-2 response. From day 15 to 85, contracting clones showed balanced CD4/CD8 phenotypes, whereas a second wave of clones that expanded from day 15 to 37 leaned towards CD4+. Contracting CD4+ clones appeared mostly in the CM and EM memory subsets, whereas CD8+ clones were enriched in EMRA. The study covered only two mild cases, and larger cohorts including severe cases with pre-infection samples were considered necessary.

V sheds 5 bases and J sheds 7 bases, leaving 17 bases between their ends. The CDR3 runs 14 residues from the cysteine to the phenylalanine. Kept here is only the CDR3 DNA, which spans 42 bases and is read in frame from base 1. CDR1 and CDR2 are drawn from the germline V gene: SGHTA, FQGTGA. This clonotype was counted a few times. Its antigen has not been determined. The input lacks base qualities; no much larger clone sits a single base away. Reads for this sample came from an Illumina NovaSeq 6000. Using 5'RACE with constant-segment primers, TCRalpha and TCRbeta cDNA libraries were constructed, with sample barcodes and unique molecular identifiers added in the process. RNA was extracted from every sample with Trizol reagent. Libraries were amplified in two PCR steps, with a second sample barcode and Illumina TruSeq adapters added in the second step. Sequencing of the libraries was done on an Illumina NovaSeq, producing 2 x 150 bp paired-end reads. Under the source paper's analysis protocol: Demultiplexing of reads and collapsing into UMI-guided consensus sequences were performed with migec v1.2.7. With mixcr v2.1.11, UMI consensuses were aligned to TRA and TRB V and J templates and assembled into clonotypes. A clonotype was counted as expanded or contracted only when both edgeR and NoisET called the clonotype significant, with the noise models trained on biological replicates. edgeR calls used a false discovery rate-adjusted p below 0.01 and a log2 fold-change threshold of 1. As an exploratory analysis of dynamics, max-normalized trajectories of the 1000 most abundant clonotypes were examined with PCA combined with hierarchical clustering. Each responding clone was given a CD4 or CD8 phenotype based on the CD4+ and CD8+ repertoires, which had been sequenced separately. TCRdb itself trimmed the public reads at Q25 with fastp, ran MiXCR and retained productive beta chains. Rows matching on CDR3 protein sequence are summarized as one entry with the most common DNA and genes. The V and J calls and clone size are TCRdb's, not the authors'. The sample contains roughly 550,000 distinct CDR3 sequences, roughly 20% of them found a single time. Around an eighth of the sample is in the top ten clones.

Ficoll-Paque density gradient centrifugation was used to isolate PBMCs. The V gene is TRBV7-3 and the J gene is TRBJ2-5; the D gene lacks a confident call. Specimen: PBMCs or a T cell subset sorted from them (not recorded which). The receptor comes from an adult woman who had mild COVID-19 (a few samples of this study predate the infection). The sample titles of this study are shuffled in the database, so cell type and time point are left out; the donor was told from shared clones. The CDR3: CASSLTRSEGTQYF. The DNA reads TGTGCCAGCAGCCTGACCCGTTCGGAAGGGACCCAGTACTTC.